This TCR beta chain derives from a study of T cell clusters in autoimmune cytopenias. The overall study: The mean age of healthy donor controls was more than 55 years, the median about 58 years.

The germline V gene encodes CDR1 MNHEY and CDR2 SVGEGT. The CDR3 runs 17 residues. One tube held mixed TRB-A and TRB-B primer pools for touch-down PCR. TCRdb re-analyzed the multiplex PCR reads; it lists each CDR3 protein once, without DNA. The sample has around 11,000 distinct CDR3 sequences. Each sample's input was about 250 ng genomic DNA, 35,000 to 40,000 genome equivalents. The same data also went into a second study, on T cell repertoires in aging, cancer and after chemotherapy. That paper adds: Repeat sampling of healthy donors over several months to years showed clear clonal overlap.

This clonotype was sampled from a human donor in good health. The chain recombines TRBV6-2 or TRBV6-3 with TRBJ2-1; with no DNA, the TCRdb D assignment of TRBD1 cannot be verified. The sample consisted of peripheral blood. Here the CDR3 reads CASSYGGQGVGNLSPFF.